This is a list of T cell receptor beta chains from one sample in a study of T cell repertoires in cytomegalovirus infection. Each CDR3 protein gets one entry after TCRdb re-called the reads with MiXCR. The data show 680,000 or so distinct CDR3 sequences, 33% seen once. Their recognized antigens are unknown. This material consisted of cultured PBMCs, taken from culture after CMV antigen stimulation. The receptor set was obtained from a human donor in good health (CMV status not recorded). Some clones in this sample may be carry-over from other donors' samples. The CDR3 runs from the conserved cysteine through the conserved F or W. A D gene is named only where the DNA matches it firmly. Clone size, where shown, is once, few, many, or a class for clones that have expanded.

clone_size j_call v_call d_call cdr3_aa cdr3_nt
- TRBJ1-1 TRBV15 - CATSRDRMGQNTEAFF TGTGCCACCAGCAGAGACCGCATGGGACAGAACACTGAAGCTTTCTTT
many TRBJ2-4 TRBV7-2 TRBD1 CASSRRDRVWDIQYF TGTGCCAGCAGCCGTAGGGACAGGGTATGGGACATTCAGTACTTC
few TRBJ1-1 TRBV27 - CASGEDRRGAFF TGTGCCAGCGGGGAGGACCGCCGGGGAGCTTTCTTT
- TRBJ2-5 TRBV7-6 TRBD2 CASSLTTGGFGETQYF TGTGCCAGCAGCTTAACGACCGGGGGGTTCGGGGAGACCCAGTACTTC
- TRBJ2-4 TRBV7-8 TRBD2 CASSSLVAGGLAKNIQYF TGTGCCAGCAGCTCCCTAGTAGCGGGAGGCCTAGCCAAAAACATTCAGTACTTC
- TRBJ2-7 TRBV23-1 - CASRLPDSSYEQYF TGCGCCAGCAGACTCCCAGACAGCTCCTACGAGCAGTACTTC
few TRBJ1-4 TRBV7-9 - CASSPLRDKNEKLFF TGTGCCAGCAGCCCACTCCGGGACAAGAATGAAAAACTGTTTTTT
many TRBJ1-1 TRBV7-8 TRBD1 CASSPRDSLENTEAFF TGTGCCAGCAGCCCCAGGGACAGCCTGGAGAACACTGAAGCTTTCTTT
few TRBJ1-5 TRBV7-9 - CASSPRGDDQPQHF TGTGCCAGCAGTCCTAGAGGGGACGATCAGCCCCAGCATTTT
many TRBJ1-1 TRBV7-2 TRBD1 CASSLMGQGLGTEAFF TGTGCCAGCAGCTTGATGGGACAGGGGTTGGGCACTGAAGCTTTCTTT
- TRBJ2-6 TRBV5-8 TRBD1 CASSLGQGVPNVLTF TGTGCCAGCAGCTTGGGACAGGGTGTCCCCAACGTCCTGACTTTC
few TRBJ2-3 TRBV5-1 - CASTPGSTPRTDTQYF TGCGCCAGCACCCCCGGGAGTACCCCACGCACAGATACGCAGTATTTT
- TRBJ1-3 TRBV28 - CASAGGGSGNTIYF TGTGCCAGCGCCGGGGGGGGATCTGGAAACACCATATATTTT
- TRBJ1-5 TRBV12-3/TRBV12-4 - CASSPSISNQPQHF TGTGCCAGCAGTCCCTCGATTAGCAATCAGCCCCAGCATTTT
- TRBJ2-5 TRBV12-3/TRBV12-4 - CASRAQGETQYF TGTGCCAGCAGAGCACAGGGAGAGACCCAGTACTTC
many TRBJ1-1 TRBV7-6 - CASSLLAGTEAFF TGTGCCAGCAGCTTATTGGCGGGAACTGAAGCTTTCTTT
once TRBJ2-3 TRBV2 TRBD2 CATSRGVLTDTQYF TGTGCCACCTCGCGGGGGGTCTTGACAGATACGCAGTATTTT
- TRBJ1-1 TRBV19 - CASTSGTTNTEAFF TGTGCCAGTACCTCTGGGACAACGAACACTGAAGCTTTCTTT
few TRBJ1-4 TRBV7-7 - CASSSKGGRNEKLFF TGTGCCAGCAGCTCCAAGGGGGGAAGGAATGAAAAACTGTTTTTT
few TRBJ2-7 TRBV7-2 - CASSMQQSSYEQYF TGTGCCAGCAGCATGCAACAGAGTTCCTACGAGCAGTACTTC
- TRBJ2-1 TRBV5-5 TRBD1 CASSPLRGTGEAGEQFF TGTGCCAGCAGCCCGTTGAGGGGGACAGGGGAGGCGGGGGAGCAGTTCTTC
- TRBJ2-1 TRBV5-4 - CASSSDGGEQFF TGTGCCAGCAGCTCGGATGGGGGTGAGCAGTTCTTC
many TRBJ1-2 TRBV12-3/TRBV12-4 TRBD1 CASTVTGRYGYTF TGTGCCAGCACTGTGACAGGGCGCTATGGCTACACCTTC
few TRBJ1-6 TRBV27 - CASSLVPPLHF TGTGCCAGCAGTTTAGTTCCACCCCTCCACTTT
- TRBJ2-1 TRBV14 - CASSPLGSAVDEQFF TGTGCCAGCAGCCCGCTAGGGTCGGCGGTGGATGAGCAGTTCTTC
- TRBJ2-7 TRBV4-3 TRBD2 CASSQDNTSEQIF TGCGCCAGCAGCCAAGACAATACTAGCGAACAGATCTTC
- TRBJ2-1 TRBV10-3 TRBD1 CAISAPGQGTPYNEQFF TGTGCCATCAGTGCCCCGGGACAGGGGACCCCCTACAATGAGCAGTTCTTC
few TRBJ2-1 TRBV4-1 - CASSQVPGSRGYNEQFF TGCGCCAGCAGCCAAGTACCCGGGAGTCGGGGCTACAATGAGCAGTTCTTC
- TRBJ2-7 TRBV15 - CATSRGASDEQYF TGTGCCACCAGCAGAGGGGCTAGCGACGAGCAGTACTTC
- TRBJ2-5 TRBV12-3/TRBV12-4 - CASTVQGRSETQYF TGTGCCAGCACTGTCCAGGGGAGGTCGGAGACCCAGTACTTC
- TRBJ1-2 TRBV12-3/TRBV12-4 - CASSFPRAYGYTF TGTGCCAGCAGCTTCCCTCGGGCCTATGGCTACACCTTC
few TRBJ1-4 TRBV5-4 - CASSFRTDEKLFF TGTGCCAGCAGCTTTCGGACAGATGAAAAACTGTTTTTT
few TRBJ2-7 TRBV28 - CASSPPPGMGPEQYF TGTGCCAGCAGTCCGCCCCCAGGGATGGGTCCCGAGCAGTACTTC
- TRBJ2-3 TRBV2 - CASRSPLASDTQYF TGTGCCAGCAGGAGCCCCCTCGCGTCAGATACGCAGTATTTT
few TRBJ1-2 TRBV10-3 - CAISDSSPDGYTF TGTGCCATCAGTGACTCGAGTCCGGACGGCTACACCTTC
few TRBJ2-7 TRBV6-5 - CASSISGVPYEQYF TGTGCCAGCAGTATATCTGGAGTCCCCTACGAGCAGTACTTC
- TRBJ1-2 TRBV4-1 - CASSQGPGPIANYGYTF TGCGCCAGCAGCCAAGGGCCAGGACCGATAGCTAACTATGGCTACACCTTC
few TRBJ2-2 TRBV6-2/TRBV6-3 - CASTVGLTGELFF TGTGCCAGCACCGTTGGACTAACCGGGGAGCTGTTTTTT
few TRBJ2-7 TRBV19 - CASSLRGIAYEQYF TGTGCCAGTAGCCTTCGGGGGATCGCCTACGAGCAGTACTTC
- TRBJ2-3 TRBV4-1 TRBD2 CASSQGLAGLTTAGTDTQYF TGCGCCAGCAGCCAAGGACTAGCGGGCCTCACCACGGCCGGCACAGATACGCAGTATTTT
- TRBJ2-6 TRBV7-2 TRBD1 CASSPRTGGAGANVLTF TGTGCCAGCAGCCCTAGGACAGGGGGTGCGGGGGCCAACGTCCTGACTTTC
few TRBJ2-7 TRBV5-6 - CASSSLTDGEQYF TGTGCCAGCAGCTCCCTGACCGACGGGGAGCAGTACTTC
many TRBJ2-3 TRBV7-2 - CASSVTGIDTQYF TGTGCCAGCAGCGTTACAGGGATAGATACGCAGTATTTT
few TRBJ2-2 TRBV5-4 TRBD2 CASSSTSGGTGELFF TGTGCCAGCAGCTCGACTAGCGGGGGCACCGGGGAGCTGTTTTTT
few TRBJ1-4 TRBV27 TRBD1 CASSSLDRVEKLFF TGTGCCAGCAGTTCACTGGACAGGGTTGAAAAACTGTTTTTT
- TRBJ1-5 TRBV7-2 - CASSLDRRYRDRHQPQHF TGTGCCAGCAGCTTAGATCGCCGGTACCGGGACCGACATCAGCCCCAGCATTTT
once TRBJ1-5 TRBV19 - CASSIGWRGNQPQHF TGTGCCAGTAGTATAGGGTGGAGGGGCAATCAGCCCCAGCATTTT
- TRBJ2-1 TRBV7-6 TRBD2 CASSLKGVAGGRDEQFF TGTGCCAGCAGCTTAAAAGGGGTAGCGGGGGGACGTGATGAGCAGTTCTTC
few TRBJ1-1 TRBV12-3/TRBV12-4 - CASSFAGPMNTEAFF TGTGCCAGCAGTTTCGCAGGACCTATGAACACTGAAGCTTTCTTT
- TRBJ1-2 TRBV28 - CASSFSTVVYGYTF TGTGCCAGCAGTTTTTCGACAGTCGTCTATGGCTACACCTTC
few TRBJ2-1 TRBV12-3/TRBV12-4 TRBD2 CASSFLAGAGDVEQFF TGTGCCAGCAGTTTTCTAGCGGGAGCAGGGGATGTGGAGCAGTTCTTC
few TRBJ2-7 TRBV19 - CASSVSGVSSYEQYF TGTGCCAGTAGTGTCTCCGGAGTCAGCTCCTACGAGCAGTACTTC